This is a list of T cell receptor beta chains from one sample in a study of blood T cell repertoires in COVID-19. The method was immunoSEQ multiplex PCR; TCRdb's version includes in-frame clones alone and lacks a portion of them. The table includes about 17,000 clones, 89% detected once. What was sequenced was peripheral blood. The receptors were sampled from a man between 60 and 70 years old with active COVID-19. Both conserved end residues are part of each CDR3. The D gene is left open where the match is weak. Some rows have no size entry. The others give once, few or many, or a class for an expanded clone.

cdr3_length j_call clone_size v_call d_call cdr3_nt cdr3_aa
16 TRBJ2-5 few TRBV19 TRBD2 TGTGCCAGTAGTATGGGAGCGGGGTCGTACCAAGAGACCCAGTACTTC CASSMGAGSYQETQYF
17 TRBJ2-3 - TRBV11-3 TRBD1 TGTGCCAGCAGGCCCCCGACAGGGGGGAGAGGGACAGATACGCAGTATTTT CASRPPTGGRGTDTQYF
13 TRBJ2-1 - TRBV19 - TGTGCCAGTAGTCCACTGGGGGCTGGTGAGCAGTTCTTC CASSPLGAGEQFF
16 TRBJ2-1 - TRBV7-3 - TGTGCCAGCAGCTTAACCGGCGGGTTATCCTACAATGAGCAGTTCTTC CASSLTGGLSYNEQFF
14 TRBJ1-2 - TRBV18 - TGTGCCAGCTCACCCGCCTTGGGCGACTATGGCTACACCTTC CASSPALGDYGYTF
16 TRBJ2-3 once TRBV18 TRBD1 TGTGCCAGCTCATCCCTTGACAGGGGAGGCACAGATACGCAGTATTTT CASSSLDRGGTDTQYF
15 TRBJ1-6 - TRBV2 - TGTGCCAGCACCCAACAGGGCTTCTATAATTCACCCCTCCACTTT CASTQQGFYNSPLHF
14 TRBJ1-1 - TRBV5-4 TRBD1 TGTGCCAGCAGCTCCGGGACAGGCCGCACTGAAGCTTTCTTT CASSSGTGRTEAFF
16 TRBJ2-3 - TRBV5-1 TRBD1 TGCGCCAGCAGCTCGCCCCGGACAGGGGGCCCAGATACGCAGTATTTT CASSSPRTGGPDTQYF
13 TRBJ1-3 - TRBV30 - TGTGCGTCTACCTGGGCGTCTGGAAACACCATATATTTT CASTWASGNTIYF
15 TRBJ2-3 - TRBV28 TRBD2 TGTGCCAGCACGGGACTAGCGGAGAGCACAGATACGCAGTATTTT CASTGLAESTDTQYF
13 TRBJ2-5 - TRBV10-3 - TGTGCCATCAGTGGGCAGACTCAAGAGACCCAGTACTTC CAISGQTQETQYF
14 TRBJ2-1 once TRBV3-1/TRBV3-2 TRBD1 TGTGCCAGCAGCCAACCAACACACAGGGGGCCGCAGTTCTTC CASSQPTHRGPQFF
19 TRBJ2-1 - TRBV19 - TGTGCCAGTAGTATGGGGAAATGGGAGGAGGTTGGGCTAAGGAGTGAGCAGTTCTTC CASSMGKWEEVGLRSEQFF
14 TRBJ2-5 - TRBV3-1/TRBV3-2 - TGTGCCAGCAGCCAAGGAAGAACAGGGGAGACCCAGTACTTC CASSQGRTGETQYF
14 TRBJ1-3 - TRBV5-5 - TGTGCCAGCAGCTTGGATCAGGGGACAAACACCATATATTTT CASSLDQGTNTIYF
13 TRBJ1-5 - TRBV30 - TGTGCCTGGAGTTTACTGGGCAATCAGCCCCAGCATTTT CAWSLLGNQPQHF
18 TRBJ2-1 - TRBV2 TRBD2 TGTGCCAGCAGTTCGGGAGCCATAGCGGGGGGTTTCTACAATGAGCAGTTCTTC CASSSGAIAGGFYNEQFF
15 TRBJ2-3 - TRBV30 TRBD2 TGTGCCTGGAGCAGATCCGGGACTAGCGGCTATACGCAGTATTTT CAWSRSGTSGYTQYF
14 TRBJ2-1 - TRBV6-2/TRBV6-3 - TGTGCCAGCAGTGCGCGGGTAGCATACAATGAGCAGTTCTTC CASSARVAYNEQFF
15 TRBJ1-2 - TRBV19 TRBD1 TGTGCCAGTAGTCGGCCGGGACAGGGGAACTATGGCTACACCTTC CASSRPGQGNYGYTF
18 TRBJ1-6 - TRBV5-4 TRBD1 TGTGCCAGCAGCTCGGACAGGGTCGGGGCTATGGGGAATTCACCCCTCCACTTT CASSSDRVGAMGNSPLHF
16 TRBJ1-4 - TRBV5-1 - TGCGCCAGCAGCTCGTCCGGGGCAGGGGAAAATGAAAAACTGTTTTTT CASSSSGAGENEKLFF
17 TRBJ1-1 once TRBV11-3 TRBD1 TGTGCCAGCAGCCCTCGCCGGGCAGGGGGAACGAACACTGAAGCTTTCTTT CASSPRRAGGTNTEAFF
20 TRBJ2-1 - TRBV7-7 TRBD2 TGTGCTAGCAGCCCAGTCCTACCGGGACTAGCGGGGGGACAATACAATGAGCAGTTCTTC CASSPVLPGLAGGQYNEQFF
15 TRBJ2-2 - TRBV7-8 TRBD2 TGTGCCAGCAGACCAGCGCGGGGGGGCCACGGGGAGCTGTTTTTT CASRPARGGHGELFF
15 TRBJ2-5 - TRBV11-2 - TGTGCCAGCAGCTTAGCCCCACGGGGACAAGAGACCCAGTACTTC CASSLAPRGQETQYF
15 TRBJ1-6 - TRBV5-4 - TGTGCCAGCAGCTCAATTGGACAGCTCCATTCACCCCTCCACTTT CASSSIGQLHSPLHF
16 TRBJ2-3 - TRBV6-1 TRBD2 TGTGCCAGCAGTGAGACAGCGGGGCTTAGCACAGATACGCAGTATTTT CASSETAGLSTDTQYF
14 TRBJ1-2 - TRBV4-3 TRBD1 TGCGCCAGCAGCCAATTGACAGGGAACTATGGCTACACCTTC CASSQLTGNYGYTF